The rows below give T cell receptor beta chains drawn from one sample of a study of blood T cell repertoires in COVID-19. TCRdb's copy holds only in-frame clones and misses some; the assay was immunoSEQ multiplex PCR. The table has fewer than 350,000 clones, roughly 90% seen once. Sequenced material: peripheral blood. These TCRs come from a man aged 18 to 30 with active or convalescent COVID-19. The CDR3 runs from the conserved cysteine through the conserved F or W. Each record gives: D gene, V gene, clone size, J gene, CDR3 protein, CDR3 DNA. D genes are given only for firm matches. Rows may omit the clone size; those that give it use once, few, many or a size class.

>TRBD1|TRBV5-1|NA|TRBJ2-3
CASSLGQSTDTQYF
TGCGCCAGCAGCCTGGGACAGAGCACAGATACGCAGTATTTT
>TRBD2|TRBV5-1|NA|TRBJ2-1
CASSNGGARNEQFF
TGCGCCAGCAGCAACGGGGGGGCTCGGAATGAGCAGTTCTTC
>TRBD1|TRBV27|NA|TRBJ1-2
CASRLSSGQGSDGYTF
TGTGCCAGCAGATTATCATCGGGACAGGGGTCGGATGGCTACACCTTC
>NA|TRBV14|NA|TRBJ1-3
CASSFTGNTIYF
TGTGCCAGCAGCTTCACTGGAAACACCATATATTTT
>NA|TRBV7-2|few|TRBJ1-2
CASSPISSNYGYTF
TGTGCCAGCAGCCCCATTTCCAGTAACTATGGCTACACCTTC
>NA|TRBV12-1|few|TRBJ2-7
CASSFSPRNEQYF
TGTGCCAGCAGCTTTTCCCCCAGAAACGAGCAGTACTTC
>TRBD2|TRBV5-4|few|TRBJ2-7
CASSPGGDEQYF
TGTGCCAGCAGCCCGGGGGGAGACGAGCAGTACTTC
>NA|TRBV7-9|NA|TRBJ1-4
CASSSGGANEKLFF
TGTGCCAGCAGCTCTGGGGGGGCTAATGAAAAACTGTTTTTT
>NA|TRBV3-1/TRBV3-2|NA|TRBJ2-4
CASSQVTPYLAKNIQYF
TGTGCCAGCAGCCAAGTTACCCCCTACCTAGCCAAAAACATTCAGTACTTC
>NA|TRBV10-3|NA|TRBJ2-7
CAIMAEAGGEQYF
TGTGCCATCATGGCGGAGGCTGGAGGCGAGCAGTACTTC
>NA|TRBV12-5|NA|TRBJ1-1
CASGLVLGLTEAFF
TGTGCTAGTGGTTTGGTTTTGGGGCTGACTGAAGCTTTCTTT
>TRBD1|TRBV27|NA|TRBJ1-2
CASSKFPGQGDYGYTF
TGTGCCAGCAGTAAGTTCCCGGGACAGGGGGACTATGGCTACACCTTC
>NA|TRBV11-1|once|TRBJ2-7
CASSLVGTAGHEQYF
TGTGCCAGCAGCTTAGTTGGGACAGCGGGCCACGAGCAGTACTTC
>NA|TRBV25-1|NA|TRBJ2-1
CASSDVGQSSYNEQFF
TGTGCCAGCAGTGATGTGGGACAAAGCTCCTACAATGAGCAGTTCTTC
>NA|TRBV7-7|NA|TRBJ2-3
CASSPLSTDTQYF
TGTGCCAGCAGTCCACTCAGCACAGATACGCAGTATTTT
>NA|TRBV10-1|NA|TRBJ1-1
CASSSVAAGEAFF
TGCGCCAGCAGCTCCGTTGCGGCGGGTGAAGCTTTCTTT
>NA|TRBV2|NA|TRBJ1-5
CASSEAGVNQPQHF
TGTGCCAGCAGTGAAGCAGGGGTAAATCAGCCCCAGCATTTT